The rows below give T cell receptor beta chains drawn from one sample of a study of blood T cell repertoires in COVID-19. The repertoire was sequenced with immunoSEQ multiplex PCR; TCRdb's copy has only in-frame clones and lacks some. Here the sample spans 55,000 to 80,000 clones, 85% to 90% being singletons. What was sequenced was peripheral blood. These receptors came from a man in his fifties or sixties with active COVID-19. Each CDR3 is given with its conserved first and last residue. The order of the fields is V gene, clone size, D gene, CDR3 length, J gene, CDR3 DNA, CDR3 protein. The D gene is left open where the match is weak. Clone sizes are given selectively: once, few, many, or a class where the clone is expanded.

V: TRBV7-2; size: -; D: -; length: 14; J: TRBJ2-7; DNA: TGTGCCAGCAGCTTAGATAATATCTTCTACGAGCAGTACTTC; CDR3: CASSLDNIFYEQYF
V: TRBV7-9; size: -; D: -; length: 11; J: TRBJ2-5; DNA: TGTGCCAGCAGCTTACTTGAGACCCAGTACTTC; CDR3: CASSLLETQYF
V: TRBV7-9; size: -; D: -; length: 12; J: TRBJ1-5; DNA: TGTGCCAGCAGCGAGGGCGATCAGCCCCAGCATTTT; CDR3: CASSEGDQPQHF
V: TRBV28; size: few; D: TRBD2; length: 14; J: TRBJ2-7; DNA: TGTGCCAGCAGTTTGTACGGGGGGGCCTACGAGCAGTACTTC; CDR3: CASSLYGGAYEQYF
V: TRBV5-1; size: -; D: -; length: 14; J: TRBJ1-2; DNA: TGCGCCAGCAGCTTAGACAGCATTGACTATGGCTACACCTTC; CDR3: CASSLDSIDYGYTF
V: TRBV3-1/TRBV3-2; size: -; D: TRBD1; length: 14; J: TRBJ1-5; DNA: TGTGCCAGCAGCCATGGACAGGGGAATCAGCCCCAGCATTTT; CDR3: CASSHGQGNQPQHF
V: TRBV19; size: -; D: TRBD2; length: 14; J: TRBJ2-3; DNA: TGTGCCAGTAGTATGCAGCGGGGGGAAGATACGCAGTATTTT; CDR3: CASSMQRGEDTQYF
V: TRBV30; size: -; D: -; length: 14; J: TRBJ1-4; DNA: TGTGCCTGGAGTGTGTCCGGGAGGGAAGAAAAACTGTTTTTT; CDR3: CAWSVSGREEKLFF
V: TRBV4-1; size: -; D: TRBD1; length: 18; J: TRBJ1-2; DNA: TGCGCCAGCAGCCAAGACCCCAACCTCGCCGGGACAGGGCATGGCTACACCTTC; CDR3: CASSQDPNLAGTGHGYTF
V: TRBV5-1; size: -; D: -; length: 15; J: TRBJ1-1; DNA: TGCGCCAGCAGCTTGTCCCAGGGGTGGAACACTGAAGCTTTCTTT; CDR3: CASSLSQGWNTEAFF
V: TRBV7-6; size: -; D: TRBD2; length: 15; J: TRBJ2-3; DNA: TGTGCCAGCAGCTTTCTGGAGACTAGCGCAGATACGCAGTATTTT; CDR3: CASSFLETSADTQYF
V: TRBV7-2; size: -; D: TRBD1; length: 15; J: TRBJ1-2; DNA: TGTGCCAGCAGCCTAGAGGGACAGGGGAACTATGGCTACACCTTC; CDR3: CASSLEGQGNYGYTF
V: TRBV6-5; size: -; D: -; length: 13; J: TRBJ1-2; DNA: TGTGCCAGCCGAGAAACAGGGCCGCGGGGCTACACCTTC; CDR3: CASRETGPRGYTF
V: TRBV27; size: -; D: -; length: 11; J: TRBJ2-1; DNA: TGTGCCAGCAGCCTAGGTAATGAGCAGTTCTTC; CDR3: CASSLGNEQFF
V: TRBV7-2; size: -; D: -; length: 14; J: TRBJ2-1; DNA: TGTGCCAGCAGCATCCCCACTAAATACAATGAGCAGTTCTTC; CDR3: CASSIPTKYNEQFF
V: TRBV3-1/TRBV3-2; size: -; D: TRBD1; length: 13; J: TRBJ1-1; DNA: TGTGCCAGCAGCGGGACAGGGGGGTTGTCTGCTTTCTTT; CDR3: CASSGTGGLSAFF
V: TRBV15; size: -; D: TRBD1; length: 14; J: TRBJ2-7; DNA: TGTGCCACCAGCAGAGGGAACAGGGGCTACGAGCAGTACTTC; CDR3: CATSRGNRGYEQYF
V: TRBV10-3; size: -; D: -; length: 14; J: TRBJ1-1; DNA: TGTGCCATCAGTGTACAGGGAAAGGACACTGAAGCTTTCTTT; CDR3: CAISVQGKDTEAFF
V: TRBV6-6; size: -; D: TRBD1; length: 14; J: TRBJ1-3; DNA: TGTGCCAGTGATGACAGGGGCTCTGGAAACACCATATATTTT; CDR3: CASDDRGSGNTIYF
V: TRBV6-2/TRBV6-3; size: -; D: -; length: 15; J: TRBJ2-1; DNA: TGTGCCAGCAGTGACCGGGACTCCGCTCTCCATGAGCAGTTCTTC; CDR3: CASSDRDSALHEQFF
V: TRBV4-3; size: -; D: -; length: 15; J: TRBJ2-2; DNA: TGCGCCAGCAGCCAAGGGCGGGCCGCACCCGGGGAGCTGTTTTTT; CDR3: CASSQGRAAPGELFF
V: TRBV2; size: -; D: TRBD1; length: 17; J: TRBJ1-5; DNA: TGTGCCAGCAGTGTGGGTAGGGGGCTGATGTGGAATCAGCCCCAGCATTTT; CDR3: CASSVGRGLMWNQPQHF
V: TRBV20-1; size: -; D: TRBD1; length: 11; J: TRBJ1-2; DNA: TGCAGTGCTTTACGACAGGGAGGCTACACCTTC; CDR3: CSALRQGGYTF
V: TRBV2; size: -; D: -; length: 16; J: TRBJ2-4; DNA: TGTGCCAGCAGGGCAACAGCCCTTGAGGCCAAAAACATTCAGTACTTC; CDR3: CASRATALEAKNIQYF
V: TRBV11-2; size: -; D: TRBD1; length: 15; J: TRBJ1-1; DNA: TGTGCCAGCAGCTTAACAGGGGTGTTAGGCACTGAAGCTTTCTTT; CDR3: CASSLTGVLGTEAFF
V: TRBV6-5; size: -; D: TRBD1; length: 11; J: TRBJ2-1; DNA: TGTGCCACAACAGGGGGTAATGAGCAGTTCTTC; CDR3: CATTGGNEQFF
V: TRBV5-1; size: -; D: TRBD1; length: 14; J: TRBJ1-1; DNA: TGCGCCAGCAGCTTGCAGGGGGCGGGCACTGAAGCTTTCTTT; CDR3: CASSLQGAGTEAFF
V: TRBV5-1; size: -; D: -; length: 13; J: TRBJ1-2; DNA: TGCGCCAGCAGCTTGGAGGCCGGGTATGGCTACACCTTC; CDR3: CASSLEAGYGYTF
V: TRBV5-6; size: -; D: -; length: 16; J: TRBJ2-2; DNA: TGTGCCAGCAGCCATCTACAGAACACGAACACCGGGGAGCTGTTTTTT; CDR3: CASSHLQNTNTGELFF
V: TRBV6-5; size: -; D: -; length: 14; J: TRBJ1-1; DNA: TGTGCCAGCAGTAGGGGGACACCGGGCGATTCGGCTTTCTTT; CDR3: CASSRGTPGDSAFF
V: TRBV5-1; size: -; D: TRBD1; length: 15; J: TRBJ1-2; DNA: TGCGCCAGCAGTACTGAACAGGGGTTGGTCTATGGCTACACCTTC; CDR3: CASSTEQGLVYGYTF
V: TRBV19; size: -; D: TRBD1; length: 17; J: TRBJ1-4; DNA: TGTGCCAGTAGTATAACAGGGGGCCGCGCAACTAATGAAAAACTGTTTTTT; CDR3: CASSITGGRATNEKLFF
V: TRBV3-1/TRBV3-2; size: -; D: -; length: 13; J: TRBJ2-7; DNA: TGTGCCAGCAGTCTGCAATCGGGCTACGAGCAGTACTTC; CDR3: CASSLQSGYEQYF
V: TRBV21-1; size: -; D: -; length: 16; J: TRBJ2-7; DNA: TGTGCCAGCAGCAAGGCTTTCGGGGGGCCTTCCTACGAGCAGTACTTC; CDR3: CASSKAFGGPSYEQYF
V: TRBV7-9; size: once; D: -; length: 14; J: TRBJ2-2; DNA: TGTGCCAGCGGGTCCCGGGACATCGCCGGGGAGCTGTTTTTT; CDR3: CASGSRDIAGELFF
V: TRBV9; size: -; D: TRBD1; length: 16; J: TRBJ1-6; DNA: TGTGCCAGCAGCCCCCGACAGGGGCGCGTCAATTCACCCCTCCACTTT; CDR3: CASSPRQGRVNSPLHF
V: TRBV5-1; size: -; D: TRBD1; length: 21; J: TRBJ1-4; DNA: TGCGCCAGCAGCTTGACCTCCCGGGACAGGGGGCGAGATTCCCCTAATGAAAAACTGTTTTTT; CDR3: CASSLTSRDRGRDSPNEKLFF
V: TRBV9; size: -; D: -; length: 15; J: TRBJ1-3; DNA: TGTGCCAGCAGCCCGTACTCGATCTCTGGAAACACCATATATTTT; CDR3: CASSPYSISGNTIYF
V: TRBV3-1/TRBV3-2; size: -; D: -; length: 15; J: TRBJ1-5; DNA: TGTGCCAGCAGCCAAGAGGGCAGGGGCAATCAGCCCCAGCATTTT; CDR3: CASSQEGRGNQPQHF
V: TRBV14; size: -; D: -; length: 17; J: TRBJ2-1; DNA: TGTGCCAGCAGCCAAGAGATGGCCCGGGGCTCCTACAATGAGCAGTTCTTC; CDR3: CASSQEMARGSYNEQFF
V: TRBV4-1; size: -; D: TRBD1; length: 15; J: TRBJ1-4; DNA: TGCGCCAGCAGCCACTCCGGGACAGCTAATGAAAAACTGTTTTTT; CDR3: CASSHSGTANEKLFF
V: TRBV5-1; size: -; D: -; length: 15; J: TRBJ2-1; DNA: TGCGCCAGCAGCTTGAACGGACAGTCTTACAATGAGCAGTTCTTC; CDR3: CASSLNGQSYNEQFF
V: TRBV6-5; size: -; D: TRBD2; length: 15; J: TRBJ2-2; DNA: TGTGCCAGCAGTTACGCTAGCGGGAACACCGGGGAGCTGTTTTTT; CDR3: CASSYASGNTGELFF
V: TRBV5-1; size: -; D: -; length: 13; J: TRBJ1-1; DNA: TGCGCCAGCAGCTCAGGGAGGGGCACTGAAGCTTTCTTT; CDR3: CASSSGRGTEAFF
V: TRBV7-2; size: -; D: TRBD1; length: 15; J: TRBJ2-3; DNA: TGTGCCAGCAGCGACCGGGACAGGGCAGCAGATACGCAGTATTTT; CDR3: CASSDRDRAADTQYF
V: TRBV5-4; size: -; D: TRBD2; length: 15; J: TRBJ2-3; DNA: TGTGCCAGCAGCTTGGGGACTAGTGGGACAGATACGCAGTATTTT; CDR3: CASSLGTSGTDTQYF
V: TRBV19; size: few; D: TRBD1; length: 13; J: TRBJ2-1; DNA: TGTGCCAGTAGTAATGACAGGGGTCTGGAAAGGATCTTC; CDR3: CASSNDRGLERIF
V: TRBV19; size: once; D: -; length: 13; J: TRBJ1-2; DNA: TGTGCCAGTAGTAGGGCAGGTATCGGCGGCTACACCTTC; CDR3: CASSRAGIGGYTF
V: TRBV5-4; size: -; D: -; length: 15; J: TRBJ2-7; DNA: TGTGCCAGCAGCTTGGGGGCGGGTGGGTCCTACGAGCAGTACTTC; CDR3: CASSLGAGGSYEQYF
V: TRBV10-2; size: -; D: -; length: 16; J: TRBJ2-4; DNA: TGCGCCAGCAGTGAGATATGGTACGGTCCCAAAAACATTCAGTACTTC; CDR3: CASSEIWYGPKNIQYF
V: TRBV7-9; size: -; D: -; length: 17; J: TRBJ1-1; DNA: TGTGCCAGCAGCTTAGTCCTTTCGAAGGGGTCGAACACTGAAGCTTTCTTT; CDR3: CASSLVLSKGSNTEAFF
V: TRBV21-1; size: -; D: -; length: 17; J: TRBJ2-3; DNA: TGTGCCAGCAGCAAAAGGAGGAACAGGGGGCTTAAAGATACGCAGTATTTT; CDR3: CASSKRRNRGLKDTQYF
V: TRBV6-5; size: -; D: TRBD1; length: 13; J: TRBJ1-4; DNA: TGTGCCAGCCAAAGAGGGGGCACAGAAAAACTGTTTTTT; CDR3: CASQRGGTEKLFF
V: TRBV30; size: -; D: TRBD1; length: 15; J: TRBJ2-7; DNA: TGTGCCTGGAGTGTAGCCGGCAGGGGGCTAAACGAGCAGTACTTC; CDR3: CAWSVAGRGLNEQYF
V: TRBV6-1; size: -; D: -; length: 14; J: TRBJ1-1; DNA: TGTGCCAGCAGTGATGACAGGACGAACACTGAAGCTTTCTTT; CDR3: CASSDDRTNTEAFF
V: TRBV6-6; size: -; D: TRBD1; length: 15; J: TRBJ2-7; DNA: TGTGCCAGCAGTCCAACTCGGACAGGGGCCACCGAGCAGTACTTC; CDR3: CASSPTRTGATEQYF
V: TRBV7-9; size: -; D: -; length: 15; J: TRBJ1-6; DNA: TGTGCCAGCAGCTTAGAAGGAGTTCGTAATTCACCCCTCCACTTT; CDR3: CASSLEGVRNSPLHF
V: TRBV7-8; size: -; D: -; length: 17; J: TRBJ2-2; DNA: TGTGCCAGCAGCAATTTAGGACAGTTCGCGAACACCGGGGAGCTGTTTTTT; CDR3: CASSNLGQFANTGELFF
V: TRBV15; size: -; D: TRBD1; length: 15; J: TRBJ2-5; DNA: TGTGCCACCAGCAGACCGGGACAGCCCCAAGAGACCCAGTACTTC; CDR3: CATSRPGQPQETQYF
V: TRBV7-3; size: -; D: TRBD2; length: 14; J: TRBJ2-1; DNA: TGTGCCAGCAGACTAGCGGGGGGGAGCGATGAGCAGTTCTTC; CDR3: CASRLAGGSDEQFF